The clone carrying this TCR beta chain showed up just a few times. Categorization into cohorts depended on clinical history that participants reported. The sample originates from a study of blood T cell repertoires in COVID-19. The V gene lost 5 bases and the J gene lost 8 bases, with 16 bases spanning the gap. The germline gives CDR1 MRHNA, CDR2 SNTAGT. The CDR3 has 14 amino acids. Methods used by the authors: By means of reference gene primer amplification, nucleated cell counts were estimated. Sequenced by immunoSEQ multiplex PCR; TCRdb stores in-frame clones only, minus some. V, J and clone size are taken as reported in that table, and D and trimming were inferred from the DNA itself. Among approximately 350,000 clones listed, roughly 90% were seen once.

The TCR was taken from a woman aged 30 to 39 who had recovered from COVID-19. This chain joins TRBV6-4 and TRBJ2-1; TRBD2 is a possible D gene (6 bases). Sequencing was performed on PBMCs or T cells enriched from blood (not recorded which). The CDR3 DNA is TGTGCCAGCAGTCGGAACGGAGGGGTAGATGAGCAGTTCTTC. Encoded protein: CASSRNGGVDEQFF.